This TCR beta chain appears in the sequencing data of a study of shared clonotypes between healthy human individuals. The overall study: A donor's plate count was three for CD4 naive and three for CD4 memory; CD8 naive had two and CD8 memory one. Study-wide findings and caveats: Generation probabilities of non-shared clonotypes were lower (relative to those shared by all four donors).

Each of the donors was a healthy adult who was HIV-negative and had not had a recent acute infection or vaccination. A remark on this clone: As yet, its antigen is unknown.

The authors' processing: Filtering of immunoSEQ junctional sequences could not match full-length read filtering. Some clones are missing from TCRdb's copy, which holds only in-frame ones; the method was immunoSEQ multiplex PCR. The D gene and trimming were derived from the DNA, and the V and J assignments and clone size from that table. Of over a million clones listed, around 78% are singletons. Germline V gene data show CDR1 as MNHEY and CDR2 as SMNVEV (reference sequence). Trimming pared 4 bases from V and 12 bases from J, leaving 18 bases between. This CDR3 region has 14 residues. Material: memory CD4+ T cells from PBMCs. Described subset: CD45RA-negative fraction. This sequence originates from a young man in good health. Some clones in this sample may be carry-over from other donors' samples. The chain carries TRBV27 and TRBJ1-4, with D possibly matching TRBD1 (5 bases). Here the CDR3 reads CASSSLGREGELFF. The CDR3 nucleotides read TGTGCCAGCAGTTCTCTGGGCAGGGAAGGAGAACTGTTTTTT.